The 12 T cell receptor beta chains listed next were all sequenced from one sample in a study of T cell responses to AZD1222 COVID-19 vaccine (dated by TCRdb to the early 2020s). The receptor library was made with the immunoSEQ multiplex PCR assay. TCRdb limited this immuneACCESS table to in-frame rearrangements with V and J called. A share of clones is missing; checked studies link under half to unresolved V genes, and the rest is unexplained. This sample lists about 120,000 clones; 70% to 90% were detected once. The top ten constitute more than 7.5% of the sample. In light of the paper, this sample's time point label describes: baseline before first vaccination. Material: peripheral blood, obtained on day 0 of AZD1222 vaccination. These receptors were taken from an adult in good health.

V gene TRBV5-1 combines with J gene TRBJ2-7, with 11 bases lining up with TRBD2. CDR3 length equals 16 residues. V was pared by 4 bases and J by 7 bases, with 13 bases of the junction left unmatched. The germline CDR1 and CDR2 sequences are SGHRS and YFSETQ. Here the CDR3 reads CASSPRGSGGAGEQYF. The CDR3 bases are TGCGCCAGCAGCCCCCGAGGTAGCGGGGGGGCCGGGGAGCAGTACTTC.

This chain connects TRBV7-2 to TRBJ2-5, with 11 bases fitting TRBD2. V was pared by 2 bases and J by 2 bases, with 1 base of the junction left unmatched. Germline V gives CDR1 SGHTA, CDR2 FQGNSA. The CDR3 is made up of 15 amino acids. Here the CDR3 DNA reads TGTGCCAGCAGCTTATTAGCGGGGGGGCAAGAGACCCAGTACTTC. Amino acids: CASSLLAGGQETQYF.

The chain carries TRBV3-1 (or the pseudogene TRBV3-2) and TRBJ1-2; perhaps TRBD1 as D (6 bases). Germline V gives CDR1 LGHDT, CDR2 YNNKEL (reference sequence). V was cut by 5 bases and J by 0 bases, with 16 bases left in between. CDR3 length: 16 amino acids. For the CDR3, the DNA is TGTGCCAGCAGCTCTCAGGGGACACCTTCTAACTATGGCTACACCTTC. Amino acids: CASSSQGTPSNYGYTF.

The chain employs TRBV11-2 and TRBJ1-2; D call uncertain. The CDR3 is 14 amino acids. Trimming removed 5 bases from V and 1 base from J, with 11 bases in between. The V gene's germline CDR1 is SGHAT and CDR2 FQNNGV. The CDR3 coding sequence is TGTGCCAGCAGCCCTCAGAATATTAACTATGGCTACACCTTC. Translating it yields CASSPQNINYGYTF. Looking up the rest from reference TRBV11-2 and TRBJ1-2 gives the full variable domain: EAGVAQSPRYKIIEKRQSVAFWCNPISGHATLYWYQQILGQGPKLLIQFQNNGVVDDSQLPKDRFSAERLKGVDSTLKIQPAKLEDSAVYLCASSPQNINYGYTFGSGTRLTVV.

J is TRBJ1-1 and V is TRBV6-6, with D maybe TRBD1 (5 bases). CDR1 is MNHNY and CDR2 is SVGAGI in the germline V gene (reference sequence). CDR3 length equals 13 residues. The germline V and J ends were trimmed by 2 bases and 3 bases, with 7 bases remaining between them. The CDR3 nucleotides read TGTGCCAGCAGTTACAGAGGGGACACTGAAGCTTTCTTT. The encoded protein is CASSYRGDTEAFF.

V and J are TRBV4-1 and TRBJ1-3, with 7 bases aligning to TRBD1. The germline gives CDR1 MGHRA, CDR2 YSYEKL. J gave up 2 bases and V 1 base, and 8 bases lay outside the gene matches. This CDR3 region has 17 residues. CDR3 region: CASSQGTRGTTGNTIYF. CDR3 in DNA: TGCGCCAGCAGCCAAGGAACCAGGGGGACAACTGGAAACACCATATATTTT.

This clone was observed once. In DNA, the CDR3 is TGTGCCAGCAGCCAAGACAGGGGGCCCTGGGGCACCATATATTTT. Its translation is CASSQDRGPWGTIYF. The chain recombines TRBV3-1 (or the pseudogene TRBV3-2) with TRBJ1-3; 8 bases map to TRBD1. Germline CDR1 reads LGHDT; CDR2 reads YNNKEL (reference sequence). This CDR3 has 15 residues. V was pared by 0 bases and J by 9 bases, with 7 bases of the junction left unmatched.

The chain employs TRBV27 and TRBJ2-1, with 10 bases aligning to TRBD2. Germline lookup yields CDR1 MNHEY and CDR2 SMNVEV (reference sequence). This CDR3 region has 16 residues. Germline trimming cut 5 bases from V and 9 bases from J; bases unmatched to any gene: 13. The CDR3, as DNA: TGTGCCAGCAGTCCCCAGGGAGCGGGAGGGCCTGGTGAGCAGTTCTTC. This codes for CASSPQGAGGPGEQFF.

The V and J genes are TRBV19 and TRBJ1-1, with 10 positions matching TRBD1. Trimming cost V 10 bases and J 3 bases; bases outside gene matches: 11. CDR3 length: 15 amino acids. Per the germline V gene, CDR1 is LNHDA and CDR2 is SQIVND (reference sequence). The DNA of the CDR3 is TGTGCCACCGGTGGGACAGGGGTTGCTTACACTGAAGCTTTCTTT. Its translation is CATGGTGVAYTEAFF.

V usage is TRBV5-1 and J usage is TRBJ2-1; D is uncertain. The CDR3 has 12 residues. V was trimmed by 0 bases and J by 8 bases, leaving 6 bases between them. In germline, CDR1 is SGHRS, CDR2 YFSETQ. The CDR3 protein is CASSLARYEQFF. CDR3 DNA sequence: TGCGCCAGCAGCTTGGCACGGTATGAGCAGTTCTTC.

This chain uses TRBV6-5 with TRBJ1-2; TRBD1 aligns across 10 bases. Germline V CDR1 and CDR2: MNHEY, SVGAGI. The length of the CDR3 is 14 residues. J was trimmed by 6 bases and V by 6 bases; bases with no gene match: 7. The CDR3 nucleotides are TGTGCCAGCAGGAAGACAGGGGGCGGCAATGGCTACACCTTC. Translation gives CASRKTGGGNGYTF.

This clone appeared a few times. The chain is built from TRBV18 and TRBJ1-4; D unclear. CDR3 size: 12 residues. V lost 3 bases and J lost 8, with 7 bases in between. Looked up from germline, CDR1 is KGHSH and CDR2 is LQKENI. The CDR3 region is CASSPTREKLFF. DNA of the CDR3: TGTGCCAGCTCACCGACCAGGGAAAAACTGTTTTTT.